This T cell receptor beta chain was sequenced in a study of identical twins. TCRdb used MiXCR to reprocess the 5' RACE reads, holding one entry per CDR3 protein. The sample lists about 700,000 distinct CDR3 sequences, 8.5% to 9% occurring once. Healthy Caucasian donors formed the entire cohort. This same sample was also taken into another study, of yellow fever vaccine responses in identical twins.

Sequenced material: PBMCs. The sequence was obtained from a woman aged 18-29 years in good health.

Here the CDR3 reads CASSLYIRDRTYEQYF. DNA of the CDR3: TGTGCCAGCAGTCTTTACATCCGGGACAGGACCTACGAGCAGTACTTC. This sequence joins TRBV28 and TRBJ2-7; 8 nucleotides line up with TRBD1. From germline, CDR1 is MDHEN and CDR2 SYDVKM. Germline trimming cut 5 bases from V and 2 bases from J; bases unmatched to any gene: 11. The CDR3 loop spans 16 amino acids.